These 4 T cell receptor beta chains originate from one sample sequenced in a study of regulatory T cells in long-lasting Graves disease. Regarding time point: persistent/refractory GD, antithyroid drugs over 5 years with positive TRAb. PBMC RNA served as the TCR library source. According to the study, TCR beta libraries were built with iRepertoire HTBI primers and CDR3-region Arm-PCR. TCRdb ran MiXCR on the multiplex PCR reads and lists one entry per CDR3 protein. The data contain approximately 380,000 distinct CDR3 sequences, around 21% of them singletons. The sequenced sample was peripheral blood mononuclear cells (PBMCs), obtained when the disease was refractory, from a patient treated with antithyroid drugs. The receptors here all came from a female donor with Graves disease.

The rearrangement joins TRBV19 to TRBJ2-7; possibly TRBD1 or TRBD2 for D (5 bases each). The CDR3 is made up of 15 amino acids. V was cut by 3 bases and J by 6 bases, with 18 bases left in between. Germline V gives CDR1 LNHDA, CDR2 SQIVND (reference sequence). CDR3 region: CASSIVTGAVGEQYF. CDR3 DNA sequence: TGTGCCAGTAGTATCGTTACCGGGGCCGTTGGCGAGCAGTACTTC.

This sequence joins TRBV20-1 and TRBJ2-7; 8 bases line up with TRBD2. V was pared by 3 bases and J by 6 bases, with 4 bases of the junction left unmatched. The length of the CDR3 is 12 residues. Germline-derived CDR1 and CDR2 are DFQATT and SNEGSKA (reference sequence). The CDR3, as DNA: TGCAGTGCTAGGGCGGCGGGAGGCGAGCAGTACTTC. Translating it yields CSARAAGGEQYF.

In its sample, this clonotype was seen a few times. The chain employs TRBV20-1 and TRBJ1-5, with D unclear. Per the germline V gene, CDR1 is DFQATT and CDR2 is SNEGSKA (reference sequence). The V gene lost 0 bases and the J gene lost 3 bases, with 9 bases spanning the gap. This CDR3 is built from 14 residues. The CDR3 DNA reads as TGCAGTGCTAGAGACGAAAGAAACAATCAGCCCCAGCATTTT. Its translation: CSARDERNNQPQHF.

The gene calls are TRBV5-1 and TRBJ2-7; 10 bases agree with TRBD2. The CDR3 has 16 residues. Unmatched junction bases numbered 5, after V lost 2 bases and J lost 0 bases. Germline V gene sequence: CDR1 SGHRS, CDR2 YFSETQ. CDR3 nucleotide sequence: TGCGCCAGCAGCTTATACGGACTAGCGGTCTCCTACGAGCAGTACTTC. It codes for CASSLYGLAVSYEQYF.